A selection of T cell receptor beta chains follows, all from one sample in a study of CD8 T cell repertoires and HIV-1 epitope variants. These receptors have no known antigen. Assay used: immunoSEQ multiplex PCR; TCRdb lists only in-frame clones, some missing. The table includes roughly 4,500 clones, 68% detected once. Sequencing input: cultured CD8+ T cells derived from PBMCs. The receptor source for this set is a male donor with HIV. The CDR3 runs from the conserved cysteine through the conserved F or W. The D gene is left open where the match is weak. The size field is filled for only some rows; it gives once, few, many or a size class.

-	-	TRBV2	TRBJ2-7	CASSEDVGDFHEQYF	TGTGCCAGCAGTGAAGATGTTGGCGACTTTCACGAGCAGTACTTC
-	TRBD1	TRBV2	TRBJ2-7	CASTPGTAYEQYF	TGTGCCAGCACTCCTGGGACAGCCTACGAGCAGTACTTC
-	-	TRBV6-5	TRBJ2-2	CASSYVGVGGELFF	TGTGCCAGCAGTTACGTGGGCGTCGGCGGGGAGCTGTTTTTT
-	TRBD1	TRBV28	TRBJ2-5	CASSSDRGEETQYF	TGTGCCAGCAGTTCGGACAGGGGGGAGGAGACCCAGTACTTC
-	-	TRBV5-4	TRBJ2-7	CASSLAELSYEQYF	TGTGCCAGCAGCTTGGCAGAATTATCCTACGAGCAGTACTTC
-	-	TRBV6-5	TRBJ2-2	CASSPPTSGAGELFF	TGTGCCAGCAGTCCCCCGACTAGTGGGGCCGGGGAGCTGTTTTTT
-	-	TRBV28	TRBJ2-1	CASSLIGLSYNEQFF	TGTGCCAGCAGTTTAATTGGACTCTCCTACAATGAGCAGTTCTTC
-	TRBD1	TRBV18	TRBJ2-1	CASSPKGQGVYNEQFF	TGTGCCAGCTCACCGAAAGGGCAGGGGGTTTACAATGAGCAGTTCTTC
once	-	TRBV9	TRBJ2-7	CASSYKDNPYEQYF	TGTGCCAGCAGCTACAAGGACAACCCCTACGAGCAGTACTTC
-	TRBD2	TRBV6-1	TRBJ2-7	CASSDRLRGAGVYEQYF	TGTGCCAGCAGTGACCGATTGCGGGGGGCGGGGGTATACGAGCAGTACTTC
medium-sized	-	TRBV7-9	TRBJ1-1	CASSLNGGSNTEAFF	TGTGCCAGCAGCTTAAATGGGGGTTCCAACACTGAAGCTTTCTTT
-	-	TRBV9	TRBJ1-3	CASSVSGAGSGNTIYF	TGTGCCAGCAGCGTATCAGGGGCCGGCTCTGGAAACACCATATATTTT
-	TRBD1	TRBV29-1	TRBJ1-1	CSVERQGAITEAFF	TGCAGCGTTGAGAGGCAGGGGGCAATCACTGAAGCTTTCTTT
-	-	TRBV10-3	TRBJ1-5	CAISESAGAGNQPQHF	TGTGCCATCAGTGAGTCCGCAGGGGCGGGAAATCAGCCCCAGCATTTT
-	-	TRBV4-1	TRBJ1-3	CASSQLGSGNTIYF	TGCGCCAGCAGCCAGTTAGGTTCTGGAAACACCATATATTTT
once	-	TRBV10-3	TRBJ1-1	CAISDLDRENTEAFF	TGTGCCATCAGTGACTTGGACAGAGAGAACACTGAAGCTTTCTTT
-	-	TRBV4-3	TRBJ2-7	CASSQFAEYEQYF	TGCGCCAGCAGCCAATTTGCAGAGTACGAGCAGTACTTC
-	-	TRBV7-6	TRBJ2-3	CASSSTGITDTQYF	TGTGCCAGCAGCTCCACAGGGATCACAGATACGCAGTATTTT
-	TRBD2	TRBV4-1	TRBJ2-2	CASSQGREGHRGAVF	TGCGCCAGCAGCCAAGGAAGGGAGGGTCACCGGGGAGCTGTTTTT
-	TRBD1	TRBV19	TRBJ1-2	CASSILGTGDVNGYTF	TGTGCCAGTAGTATCTTGGGGACAGGGGACGTCAATGGCTACACCTTC
-	-	TRBV27	TRBJ2-7	CASSHLDGSESSYEQYF	TGTGCCAGCAGTCACCTAGACGGGTCTGAGAGCTCCTACGAGCAGTACTTC
-	-	TRBV5-4	TRBJ2-7	CASSSPGVPYEQYF	TGTGCCAGCAGCTCCCCGGGGGTCCCCTACGAGCAGTACTTC
-	-	TRBV30	TRBJ1-2	CAWSGGANYGYTF	TGTGCCTGGAGTGGGGGCGCTAACTATGGCTACACCTTC
-	TRBD2	TRBV27	TRBJ2-2	CASSFGSGGHTGELFF	TGTGCCAGCAGTTTCGGAAGCGGGGGCCACACCGGGGAGCTGTTTTTT
-	-	TRBV5-1	TRBJ2-3	CASSSEGILPDTQYF	TGCGCCAGCAGCTCCGAGGGGATCCTCCCGGATACGCAGTATTTT
-	TRBD1	TRBV6-5	TRBJ2-3	CASSPRTGISDTQYF	TGTGCCAGCAGTCCCAGGACAGGGATCTCAGATACGCAGTATTTT
-	-	TRBV10-1	TRBJ2-1	CASSDPLRTDEQFF	TGCGCCAGCAGCGACCCTCTTAGGACGGATGAGCAGTTCTTC
-	-	TRBV5-1	TRBJ1-1	CASSLYGGTEAFF	TGCGCCAGCAGCTTATATGGGGGCACTGAAGCTTTCTTT
-	-	TRBV7-8	TRBJ1-6	CASSSGAVGSPLHF	TGTGCCAGCAGCTCGGGGGCGGTGGGCTCACCCCTCCACTTT
-	-	TRBV28	TRBJ1-2	CASSSTRPEKPDSHNYGYTF	TGTGCCAGCAGTTCCACCCGCCCTGAGAAACCGGACAGCCATAACTATGGCTACACCTTC
-	-	TRBV2	TRBJ2-7	CASSERAGSREQYF	TGTGCCAGCAGTGAAAGGGCAGGATCCCGCGAGCAGTACTTC
once	-	TRBV5-6	TRBJ2-4	CASSFIQGGGIQYF	TGTGCCAGCAGCTTCATCCAGGGGGGAGGCATTCAGTACTTC
-	TRBD1	TRBV28	TRBJ1-5	CASWGTGVNQPQHF	TGTGCCAGCTGGGGGACAGGGGTCAATCAGCCCCAGCATTTT
few	-	TRBV7-6	TRBJ1-1	CASSSAGTEAFF	TGTGCCAGCAGCAGCGCCGGGACTGAAGCTTTCTTT
-	-	TRBV5-1	TRBJ2-2	CASSSWAGENTGELFF	TGCGCCAGCAGCTCCTGGGCGGGCGAGAACACCGGGGAGCTGTTTTTT
few	TRBD1	TRBV19	TRBJ2-2	CASRTEQGAGGELFF	TGTGCCAGTAGAACAGAGCAGGGGGCCGGCGGGGAGCTGTTTTTT
-	-	TRBV9	TRBJ1-1	CASSPKDGNTEAFF	TGTGCCAGCAGCCCTAAGGACGGGAACACTGAAGCTTTCTTT
few	-	TRBV28	TRBJ2-7	CASSSDSYEQYF	TGTGCCAGCAGTTCAGACTCCTACGAGCAGTACTTC
-	TRBD1	TRBV6-5	TRBJ2-7	CASSLTGSFTYEQYF	TGTGCCAGCAGCCTGACAGGGTCATTTACCTACGAGCAGTACTTC
-	-	TRBV7-9	TRBJ1-2	CASSIPGYYGYTF	TGTGCCAGCAGCATCCCGGGATACTATGGCTACACCTTC
-	TRBD1	TRBV6-5	TRBJ2-7	CASSISPGQGYEQYF	TGTGCCAGCAGCATAAGCCCGGGACAGGGCTACGAGCAGTACTTC
few	-	TRBV28	TRBJ2-7	CASSFGQPEDEQYF	TGTGCCAGCAGTTTTGGTCAACCCGAGGACGAGCAGTACTTC
-	TRBD2	TRBV4-3	TRBJ2-7	CASSQGTSNEQYF	TGCGCCAGCAGCCAAGGGACTAGCAACGAGCAGTACTTC
few	-	TRBV6-5	TRBJ2-3	CASSPGLRDGTQYF	TGTGCCAGCAGTCCTGGACTGAGAGACGGTACGCAGTATTTT
-	-	TRBV7-9	TRBJ2-1	CASSLEGSSYNEQFF	TGTGCCAGCAGCTTAGAGGGGAGCTCCTACAATGAGCAGTTCTTC
medium-sized	TRBD1	TRBV28	TRBJ2-1	CASSPGGSEQFF	TGTGCCAGCAGTCCAGGGGGAAGTGAGCAGTTCTTC
-	TRBD1	TRBV5-4	TRBJ1-6	CASRRTGANSPLHF	TGTGCCAGCAGACGGACAGGGGCAAATTCACCCCTCCACTTT
-	-	TRBV7-9	TRBJ2-5	CASSSAGIDQETQYF	TGTGCCAGCAGCTCCGCCGGGATAGATCAAGAGACCCAGTACTTC
-	-	TRBV7-9	TRBJ2-7	CASSPQSSYEQYF	TGTGCCAGCAGCCCCCAGAGCTCCTACGAGCAGTACTTC
-	-	TRBV19	TRBJ1-5	CASSIPGDNQPQHF	TGTGCCAGTAGTATTCCGGGGGACAATCAGCCCCAGCATTTT
-	TRBD2	TRBV15	TRBJ2-1	CATSIGTREYNEQFF	TGTGCCACCAGCATTGGGACTAGGGAGTACAATGAGCAGTTCTTC
-	TRBD2	TRBV18	TRBJ2-2	CASSRTSDYTGELFF	TGTGCCAGCTCAAGGACTAGCGACTACACCGGGGAGCTGTTTTTT
-	TRBD1	TRBV5-6	TRBJ2-7	CASSFPGTVYEQYF	TGTGCCAGCAGCTTTCCCGGGACAGTTTACGAGCAGTACTTC
-	-	TRBV4-2	TRBJ2-7	CASSQDLESTYEQYF	TGTGCCAGCAGCCAAGATTTAGAAAGTACCTACGAGCAGTACTTC
-	TRBD1	TRBV19	TRBJ1-5	CASKPGQGVQPQHF	TGTGCCAGTAAACCGGGACAGGGGGTACAGCCCCAGCATTTT
-	TRBD2	TRBV5-6	TRBJ2-1	CASSLTAGGEQFF	TGTGCCAGCAGCTTAACGGCGGGAGGTGAGCAGTTCTTC
-	-	TRBV6-6	TRBJ2-7	CASSPLAYSYEQYF	TGTGCCAGCAGTCCTCTAGCGTACTCCTACGAGCAGTACTTC
few	-	TRBV19	TRBJ1-6	CATLADGSSPLHF	TGTGCCACCCTGGCAGACGGGAGTTCACCCCTCCACTTT
-	-	TRBV4-1	TRBJ2-7	CASSQDSGAEQYF	TGCGCCAGCAGCCAAGATTCAGGCGCGGAGCAGTACTTC
-	-	TRBV4-3	TRBJ1-2	CASSQDGTYGYTF	TGCGCCAGCAGCCAAGATGGGACCTATGGCTACACCTTC